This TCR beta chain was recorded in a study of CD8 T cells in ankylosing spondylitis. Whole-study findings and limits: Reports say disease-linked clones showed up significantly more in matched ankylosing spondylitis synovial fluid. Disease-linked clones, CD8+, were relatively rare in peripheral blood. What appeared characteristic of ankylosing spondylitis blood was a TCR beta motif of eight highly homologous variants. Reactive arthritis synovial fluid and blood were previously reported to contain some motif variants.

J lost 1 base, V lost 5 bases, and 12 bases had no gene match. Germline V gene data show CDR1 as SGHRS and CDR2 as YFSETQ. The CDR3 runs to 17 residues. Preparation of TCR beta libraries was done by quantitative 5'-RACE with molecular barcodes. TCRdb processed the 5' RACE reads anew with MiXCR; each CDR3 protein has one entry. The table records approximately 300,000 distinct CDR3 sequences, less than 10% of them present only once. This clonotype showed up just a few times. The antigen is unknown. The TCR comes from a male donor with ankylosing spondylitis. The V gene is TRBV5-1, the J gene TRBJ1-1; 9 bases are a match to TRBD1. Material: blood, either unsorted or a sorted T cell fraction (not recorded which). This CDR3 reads CASREQGATRQNTEAFF. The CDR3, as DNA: TGCGCCAGCAGAGAACAGGGGGCTACCCGCCAGAACACTGAAGCTTTCTTT.